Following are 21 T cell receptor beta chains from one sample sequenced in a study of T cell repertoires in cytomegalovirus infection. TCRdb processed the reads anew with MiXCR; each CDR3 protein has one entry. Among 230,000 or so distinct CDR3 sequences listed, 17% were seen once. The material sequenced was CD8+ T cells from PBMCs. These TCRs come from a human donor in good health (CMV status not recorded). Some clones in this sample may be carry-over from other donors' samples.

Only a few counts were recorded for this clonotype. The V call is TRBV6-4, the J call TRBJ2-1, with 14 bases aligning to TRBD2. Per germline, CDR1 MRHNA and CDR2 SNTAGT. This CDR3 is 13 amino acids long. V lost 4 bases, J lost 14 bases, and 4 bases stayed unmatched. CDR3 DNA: TGTGCCAGCAGTGGCGGGACTAGCGGGGGCGAGTTCTTC. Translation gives CASSGGTSGGEFF.

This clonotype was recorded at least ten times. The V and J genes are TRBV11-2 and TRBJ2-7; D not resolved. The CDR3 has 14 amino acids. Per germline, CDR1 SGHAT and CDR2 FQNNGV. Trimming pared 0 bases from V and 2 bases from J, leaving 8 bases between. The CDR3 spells CASSLDVVTYEQYF. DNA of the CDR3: TGTGCCAGCAGCTTAGACGTTGTCACCTACGAGCAGTACTTC.

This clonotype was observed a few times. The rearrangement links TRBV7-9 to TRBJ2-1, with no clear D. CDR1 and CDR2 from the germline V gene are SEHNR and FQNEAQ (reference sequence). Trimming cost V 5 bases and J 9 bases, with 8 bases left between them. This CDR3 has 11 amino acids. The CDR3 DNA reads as TGTGCCAGCAGCCCCCTGTTTGAGCAGTTCTTC. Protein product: CASSPLFEQFF.

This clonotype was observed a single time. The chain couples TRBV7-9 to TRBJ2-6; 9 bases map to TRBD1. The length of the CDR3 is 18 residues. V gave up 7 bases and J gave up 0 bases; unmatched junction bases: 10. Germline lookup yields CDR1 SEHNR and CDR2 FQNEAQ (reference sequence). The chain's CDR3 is CASTAVDRGLSGANVLTF. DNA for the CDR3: TGTGCCAGCACCGCGGTGGACAGGGGCCTCTCTGGGGCCAACGTCCTGACTTTC.

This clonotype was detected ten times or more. The CDR3 is CSASPGGNSPLHF. The CDR3 DNA reads as TGCAGTGCTAGCCCAGGGGGAAATTCACCCCTCCACTTT. J is TRBJ1-6 and V is TRBV20-1, with 7 bases fitting TRBD1. The germline V gene encodes CDR1 DFQATT and CDR2 SNEGSKA (reference sequence). The V and J ends lost 3 bases and 7 bases, in that order; junction bases with no gene match: 3. The CDR3 consists of 13 residues.

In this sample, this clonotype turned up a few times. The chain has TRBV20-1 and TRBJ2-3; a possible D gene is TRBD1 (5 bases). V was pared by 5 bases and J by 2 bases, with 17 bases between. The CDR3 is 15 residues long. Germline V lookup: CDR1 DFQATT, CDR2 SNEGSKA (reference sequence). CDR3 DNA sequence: TGCAGTGCTTCGCAGGGCCCTACTGACACAGATACGCAGTATTTT. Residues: CSASQGPTDTDTQYF.

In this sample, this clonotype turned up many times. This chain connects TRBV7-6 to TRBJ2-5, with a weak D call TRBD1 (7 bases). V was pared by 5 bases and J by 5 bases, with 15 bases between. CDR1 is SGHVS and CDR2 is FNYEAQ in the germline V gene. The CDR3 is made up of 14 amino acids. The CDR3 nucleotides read TGTGCCAGCAGCCCGTGGACAGGAGGGGAGACCCAGTACTTC. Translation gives CASSPWTGGETQYF.

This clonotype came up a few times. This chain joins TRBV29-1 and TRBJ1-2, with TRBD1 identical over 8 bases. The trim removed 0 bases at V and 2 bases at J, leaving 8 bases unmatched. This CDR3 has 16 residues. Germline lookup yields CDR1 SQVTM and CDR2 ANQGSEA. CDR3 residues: CSVEDVGQGKNYGYTF. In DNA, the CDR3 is TGCAGCGTTGAAGATGTCGGACAGGGAAAGAACTATGGCTACACCTTC.

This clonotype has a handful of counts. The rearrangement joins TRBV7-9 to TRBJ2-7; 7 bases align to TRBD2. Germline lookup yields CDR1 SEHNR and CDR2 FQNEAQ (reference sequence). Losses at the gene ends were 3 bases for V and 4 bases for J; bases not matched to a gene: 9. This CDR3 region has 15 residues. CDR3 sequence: CASSFLTLRGYEQYF. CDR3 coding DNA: TGTGCCAGCAGCTTCCTGACATTGCGGGGGTACGAGCAGTACTTC.

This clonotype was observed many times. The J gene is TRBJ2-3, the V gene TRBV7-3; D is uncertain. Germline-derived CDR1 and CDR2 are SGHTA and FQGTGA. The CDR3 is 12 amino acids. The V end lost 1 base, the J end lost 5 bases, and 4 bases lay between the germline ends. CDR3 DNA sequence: TGTGCCAGCAGCTTAAATGGAGATACGCAGTATTTT. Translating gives CASSLNGDTQYF.

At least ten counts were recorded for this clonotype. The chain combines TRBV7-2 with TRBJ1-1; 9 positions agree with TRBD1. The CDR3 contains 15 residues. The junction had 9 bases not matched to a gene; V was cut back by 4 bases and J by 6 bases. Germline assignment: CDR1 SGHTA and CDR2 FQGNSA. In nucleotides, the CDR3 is TGTGCCAGCAGCTCCACTCCGGGACAGGGTCCTGAAGCTTTCTTT. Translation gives CASSSTPGQGPEAFF.

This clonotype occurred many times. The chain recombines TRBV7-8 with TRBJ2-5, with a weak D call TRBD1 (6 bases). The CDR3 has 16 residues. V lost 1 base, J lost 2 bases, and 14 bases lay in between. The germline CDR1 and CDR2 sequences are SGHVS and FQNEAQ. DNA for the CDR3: TGTGCCAGCAGCTTAGAAACAGGGTTGGATCAAGAGACCCAGTACTTC. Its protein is CASSLETGLDQETQYF.

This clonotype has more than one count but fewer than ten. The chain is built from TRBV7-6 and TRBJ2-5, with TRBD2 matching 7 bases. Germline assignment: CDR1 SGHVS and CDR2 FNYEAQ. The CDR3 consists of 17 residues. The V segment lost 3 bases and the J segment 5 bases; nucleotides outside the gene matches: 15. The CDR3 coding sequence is TGTGCCAGCAGCTTCGCGGGGGTGACTCGGGTTGGGGAGACCCAGTACTTC. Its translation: CASSFAGVTRVGETQYF. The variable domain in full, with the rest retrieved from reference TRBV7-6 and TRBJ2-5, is GAGVSQSPRYKVTKRGQDVALRCDPISGHVSLYWYRQALGQGPEFLTYFNYEAQQDKSGLPNDRFSAERPEGSISTLTIQRTEQRDSAMYRCASSFAGVTRVGETQYFGPGTRLLVL.

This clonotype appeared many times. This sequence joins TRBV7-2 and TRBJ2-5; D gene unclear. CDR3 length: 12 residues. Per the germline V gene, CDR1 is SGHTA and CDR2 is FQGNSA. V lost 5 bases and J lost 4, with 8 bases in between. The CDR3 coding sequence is TGTGCCAGCAGCGGAGTATCAGAGACCCAGTACTTC. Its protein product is CASSGVSETQYF.

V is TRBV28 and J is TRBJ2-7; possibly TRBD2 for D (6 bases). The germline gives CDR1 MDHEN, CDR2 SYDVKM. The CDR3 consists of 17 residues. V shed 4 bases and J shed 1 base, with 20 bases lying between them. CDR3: CASSSPPGGLPSYEQYF. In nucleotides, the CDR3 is TGTGCCAGCAGTTCTCCCCCCGGGGGACTCCCGTCCTACGAGCAGTACTTC. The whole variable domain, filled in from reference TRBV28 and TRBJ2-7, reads DVKVTQSSRYLVKRTGEKVFLECVQDMDHENMFWYRQDPGLGLRLIYFSYDVKMKEKGDIPEGYSVSREKKERFSLILESASTNQTSMYLCASSSPPGGLPSYEQYFGPGTRLTVT.

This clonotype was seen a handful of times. The CDR3 spells CASSYSGGVGSYEQYF. The DNA for the CDR3 is TGTGCCAGCAGTTACAGCGGGGGGGTCGGGTCCTACGAGCAGTACTTC. V gene TRBV6-5 combines with J gene TRBJ2-7, with 10 bases fitting TRBD2. This CDR3 region has 16 residues. V lost 2 bases and J lost 1; bases outside the gene matches: 5. Germline loops: CDR1 MNHEY, CDR2 SVGAGI.

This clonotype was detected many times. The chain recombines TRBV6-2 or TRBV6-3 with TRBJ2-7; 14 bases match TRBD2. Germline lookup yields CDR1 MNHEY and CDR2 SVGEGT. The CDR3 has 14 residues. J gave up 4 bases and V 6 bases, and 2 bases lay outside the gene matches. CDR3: CASSGLAGGYEQYF. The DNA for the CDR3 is TGTGCCAGCAGCGGACTAGCGGGGGGTTACGAGCAGTACTTC.

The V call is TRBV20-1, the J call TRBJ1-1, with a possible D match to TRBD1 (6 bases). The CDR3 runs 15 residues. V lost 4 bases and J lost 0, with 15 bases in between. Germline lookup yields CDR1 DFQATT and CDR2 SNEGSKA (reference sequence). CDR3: CSAISRDTVNTEAFF. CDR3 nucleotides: TGCAGTGCTATAAGCCGGGACACCGTGAACACTGAAGCTTTCTTT.

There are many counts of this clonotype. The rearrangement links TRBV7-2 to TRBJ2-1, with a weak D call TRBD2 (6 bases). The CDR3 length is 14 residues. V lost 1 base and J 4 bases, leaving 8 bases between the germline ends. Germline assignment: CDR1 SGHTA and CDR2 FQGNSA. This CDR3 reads CASSLGGVYNEQFF. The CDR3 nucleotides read TGTGCCAGCAGCTTAGGGGGGGTTTACAATGAGCAGTTCTTC.

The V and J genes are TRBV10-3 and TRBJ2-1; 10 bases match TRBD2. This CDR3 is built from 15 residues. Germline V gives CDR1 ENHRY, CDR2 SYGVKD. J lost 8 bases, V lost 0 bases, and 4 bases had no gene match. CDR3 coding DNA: TGTGCCATCAGTGAGTCAAGCGGGGGGGCCCATGAGCAGTTCTTC. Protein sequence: CAISESSGGAHEQFF.

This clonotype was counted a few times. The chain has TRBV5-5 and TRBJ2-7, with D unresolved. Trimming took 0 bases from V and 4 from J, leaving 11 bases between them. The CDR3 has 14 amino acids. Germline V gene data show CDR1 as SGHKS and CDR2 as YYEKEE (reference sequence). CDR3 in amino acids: CASSLGATVYEQYF. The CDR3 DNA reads TGTGCCAGCAGCTTGGGAGCTACAGTGTACGAGCAGTACTTC.